The present entry profiles one T cell receptor (beta chain) with its context. The data originate from a study of blood T cell repertoires in COVID-19. Study background: Whether acute or convalescent, the COVID-19 samples came from the United States, Italy and Spain. In each case, the material was cDNA or gDNA derived from T cells, B-cell-depleted T cells, or PBMCs.

The CDR3 has 17 residues. V lost 2 bases, J lost 0 bases, and 8 bases stayed unmatched. Per germline, CDR1 SGHRS and CDR2 YFSETQ. In the source study's methods: Scientists estimated how many nucleated cells there were by amplifying reference gene primers. Libraries were prepared by immunoSEQ multiplex PCR; TCRdb keeps only in-frame clonotypes and omits some of them. The V and J calls and the clone size are those of that table, but D and trimming were determined from the DNA. Altogether 200,000 to 300,000 clones are present, 80% to 90% being singletons, with the ten largest covering approximately 2%. The sequence came from a man between 25 and 39 years old with active or convalescent COVID-19. The sequenced sample was peripheral blood. The chain couples TRBV5-1 to TRBJ1-1, with 9 bases lining up with TRBD1. The CDR3 loop reads CASSLSGTGFMNTEAFF. The CDR3 DNA reads as TGCGCCAGCAGCTTAAGCGGGACAGGGTTTATGAACACTGAAGCTTTCTTT.